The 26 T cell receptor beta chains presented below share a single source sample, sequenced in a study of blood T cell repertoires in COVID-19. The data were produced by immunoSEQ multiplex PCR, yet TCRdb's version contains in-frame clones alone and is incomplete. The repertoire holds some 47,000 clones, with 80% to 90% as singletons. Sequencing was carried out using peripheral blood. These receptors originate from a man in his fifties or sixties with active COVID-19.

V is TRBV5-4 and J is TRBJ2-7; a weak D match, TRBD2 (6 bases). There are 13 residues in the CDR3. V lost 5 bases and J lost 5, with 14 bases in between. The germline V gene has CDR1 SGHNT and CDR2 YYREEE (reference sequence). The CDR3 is CASSPGGLNEQYF. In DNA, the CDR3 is TGTGCCAGCAGTCCTGGCGGACTAAACGAGCAGTACTTC.

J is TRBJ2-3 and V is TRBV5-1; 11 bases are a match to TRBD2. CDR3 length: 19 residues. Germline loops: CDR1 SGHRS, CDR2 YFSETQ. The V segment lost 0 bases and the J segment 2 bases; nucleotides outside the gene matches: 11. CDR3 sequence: CASSLGPSGRPFNTDTQYF. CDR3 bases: TGCGCCAGCAGCTTGGGGCCTAGCGGGAGGCCCTTTAACACAGATACGCAGTATTTT.

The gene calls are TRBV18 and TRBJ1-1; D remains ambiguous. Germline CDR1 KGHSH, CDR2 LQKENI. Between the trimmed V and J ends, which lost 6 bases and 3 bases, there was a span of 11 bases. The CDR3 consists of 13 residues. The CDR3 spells CASSQYGDTEAFF. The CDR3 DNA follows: TGTGCCAGCTCCCAGTACGGGGACACTGAAGCTTTCTTT. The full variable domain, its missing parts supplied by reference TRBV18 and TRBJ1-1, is NAGVMQNPRHLVRRRGQEARLRCSPMKGHSHVYWYRQLPEEGLKFMVYLQKENIIDESGMPKERFSAEFPKEGPSILRIQQVVRGDSAAYFCASSQYGDTEAFFGQGTRLTVV.

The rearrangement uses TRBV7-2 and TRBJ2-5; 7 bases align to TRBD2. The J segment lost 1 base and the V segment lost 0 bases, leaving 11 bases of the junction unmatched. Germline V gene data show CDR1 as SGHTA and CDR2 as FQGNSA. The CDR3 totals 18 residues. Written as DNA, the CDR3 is TGTGCCAGCAGCTTAGCCGCTAGCGGCCTCGGGCTCCAAGAGACCCAGTACTTC. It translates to CASSLAASGLGLQETQYF.

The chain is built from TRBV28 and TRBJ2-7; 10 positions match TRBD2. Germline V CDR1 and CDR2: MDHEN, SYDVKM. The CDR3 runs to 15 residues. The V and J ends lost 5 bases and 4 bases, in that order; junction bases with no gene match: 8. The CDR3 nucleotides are TGTGCCAGCAGTCTCCAAGCGGGAGGGCGGTACGAGCAGTACTTC. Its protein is CASSLQAGGRYEQYF.

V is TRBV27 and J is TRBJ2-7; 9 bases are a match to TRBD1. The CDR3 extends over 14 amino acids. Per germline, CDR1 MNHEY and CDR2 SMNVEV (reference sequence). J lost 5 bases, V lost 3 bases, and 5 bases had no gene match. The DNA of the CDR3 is TGTGCCAGCAGTTTCAGGACAGGGGTGAACGAGCAGTACTTC. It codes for CASSFRTGVNEQYF.

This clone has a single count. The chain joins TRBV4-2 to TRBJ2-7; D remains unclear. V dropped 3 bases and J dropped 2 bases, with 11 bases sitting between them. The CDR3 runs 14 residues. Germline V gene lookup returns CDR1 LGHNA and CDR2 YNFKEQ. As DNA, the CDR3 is TGTGCCAGCAGCCAGTCCAGTTCCACCTACGAGCAGTACTTC. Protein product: CASSQSSSTYEQYF.

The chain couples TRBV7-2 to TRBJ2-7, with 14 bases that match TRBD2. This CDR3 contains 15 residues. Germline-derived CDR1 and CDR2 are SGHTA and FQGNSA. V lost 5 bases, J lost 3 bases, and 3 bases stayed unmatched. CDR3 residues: CASSPGLAGVYEQYF. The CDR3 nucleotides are TGTGCCAGCAGCCCGGGACTAGCGGGGGTCTACGAGCAGTACTTC.

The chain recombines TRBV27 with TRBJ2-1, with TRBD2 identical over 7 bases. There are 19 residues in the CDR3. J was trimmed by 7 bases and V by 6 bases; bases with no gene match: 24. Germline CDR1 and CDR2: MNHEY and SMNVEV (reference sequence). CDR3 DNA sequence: TGTGCCAGCAGCCCATTTCTCCTTTTTTTGGGAGGGCAAGGGAATGAGCAGTTCTTC. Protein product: CASSPFLLFLGGQGNEQFF.

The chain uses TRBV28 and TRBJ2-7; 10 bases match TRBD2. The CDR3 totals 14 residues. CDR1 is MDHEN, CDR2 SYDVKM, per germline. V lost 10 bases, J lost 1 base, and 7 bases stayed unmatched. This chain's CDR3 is CATCLAGVSYEQYF. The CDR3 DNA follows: TGTGCCACCTGCCTAGCGGGGGTTTCCTACGAGCAGTACTTC. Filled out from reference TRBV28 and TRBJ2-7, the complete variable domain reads DVKVTQSSRYLVKRTGEKVFLECVQDMDHENMFWYRQDPGLGLRLIYFSYDVKMKEKGDIPEGYSVSREKKERFSLILESASTNQTSMYLCATCLAGVSYEQYFGPGTRLTVT.

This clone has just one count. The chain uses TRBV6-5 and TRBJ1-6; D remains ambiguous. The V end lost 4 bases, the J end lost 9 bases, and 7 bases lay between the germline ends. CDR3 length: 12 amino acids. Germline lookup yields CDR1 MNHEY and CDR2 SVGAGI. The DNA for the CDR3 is TGTGCCAGCAGTTCCCGGAGTTCACCCCTCCACTTT. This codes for CASSSRSSPLHF.

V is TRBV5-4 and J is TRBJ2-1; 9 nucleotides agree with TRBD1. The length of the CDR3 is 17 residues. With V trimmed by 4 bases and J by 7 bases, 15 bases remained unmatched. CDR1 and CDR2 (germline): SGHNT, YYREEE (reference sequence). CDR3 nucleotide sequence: TGTGCCAGCAGCAAGATGCCCGGGACAGGGTATTTGAATGAGCAGTTCTTC. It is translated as CASSKMPGTGYLNEQFF. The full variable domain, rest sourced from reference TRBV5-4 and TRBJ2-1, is ETGVTQSPTHLIKTRGQQVTLRCSSQSGHNTVSWYQQALGQGPQFIFQYYREEENGRGNFPPRFSGLQFPNYSSELNVNALELDDSALYLCASSKMPGTGYLNEQFFGPGTRLTVL.

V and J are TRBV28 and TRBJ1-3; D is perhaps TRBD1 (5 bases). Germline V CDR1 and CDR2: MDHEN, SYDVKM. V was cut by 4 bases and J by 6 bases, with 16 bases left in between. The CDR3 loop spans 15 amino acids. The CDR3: CASSSRGGGTNTIYF. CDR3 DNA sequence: TGTGCCAGCAGTTCCCGGGGCGGGGGTACAAACACCATATATTTT.

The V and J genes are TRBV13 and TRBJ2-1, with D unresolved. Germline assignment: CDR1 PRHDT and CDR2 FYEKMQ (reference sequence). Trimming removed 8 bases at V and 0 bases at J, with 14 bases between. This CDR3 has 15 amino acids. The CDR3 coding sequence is TGTGCCAGCCTCTTGCGCGTAAGCTCCTACAATGAGCAGTTCTTC. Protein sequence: CASLLRVSSYNEQFF. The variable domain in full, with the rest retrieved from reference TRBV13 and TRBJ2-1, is AAGVIQSPRHLIKEKRETATLKCYPIPRHDTVYWYQQGPGQDPQFLISFYEKMQSDKGSIPDRFSAQQFSDYHSELNMSSLELGDSALYFCASLLRVSSYNEQFFGPGTRLTVL.

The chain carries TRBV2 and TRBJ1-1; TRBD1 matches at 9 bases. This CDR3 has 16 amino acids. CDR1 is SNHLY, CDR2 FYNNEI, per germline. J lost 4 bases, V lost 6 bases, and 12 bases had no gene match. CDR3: CASRGQGQMGGTEAFF. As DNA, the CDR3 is TGTGCCAGCAGAGGACAGGGGCAGATGGGGGGCACTGAAGCTTTCTTT.

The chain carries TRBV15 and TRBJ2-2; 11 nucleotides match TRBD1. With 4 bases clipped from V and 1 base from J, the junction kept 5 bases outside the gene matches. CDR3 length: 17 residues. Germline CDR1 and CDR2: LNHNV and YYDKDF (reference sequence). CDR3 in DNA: TGTGCCACCAGCAAGGACAGGGGGCGAGGGAACACCGGGGAGCTGTTTTTT. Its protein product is CATSKDRGRGNTGELFF.

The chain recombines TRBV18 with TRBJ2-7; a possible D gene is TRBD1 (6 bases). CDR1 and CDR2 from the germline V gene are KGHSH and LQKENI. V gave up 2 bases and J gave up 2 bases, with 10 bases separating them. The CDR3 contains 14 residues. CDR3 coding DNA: TGTGCCAGCTCACCAAACAGGGCCGCCTACGAGCAGTACTTC. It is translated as CASSPNRAAYEQYF.

The CDR3 bases are TGTGCCAGCAGTCAGTACACCGGGGAGCTGTTTTTT. It encodes CASSQYTGELFF. The chain links TRBV28 to TRBJ2-2; D is unclear. Germline V gene sequence: CDR1 MDHEN, CDR2 SYDVKM. Trimming stripped 5 bases from V and 3 bases from J, with 4 bases between. The CDR3 loop spans 12 amino acids.

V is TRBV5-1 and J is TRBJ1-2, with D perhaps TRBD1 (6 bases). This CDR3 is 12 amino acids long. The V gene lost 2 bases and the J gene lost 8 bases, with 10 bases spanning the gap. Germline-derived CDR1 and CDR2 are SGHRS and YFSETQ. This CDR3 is CASSLTGQGYTF. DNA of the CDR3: TGCGCCAGCAGCTTAACAGGGCAAGGCTACACCTTC. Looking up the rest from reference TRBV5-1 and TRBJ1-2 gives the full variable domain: KAGVTQTPRYLIKTRGQQVTLSCSPISGHRSVSWYQQTPGQGLQFLFEYFSETQRNKGNFPGRFSGRQFSNSRSEMNVSTLELGDSALYLCASSLTGQGYTFGSGTRLTVV.

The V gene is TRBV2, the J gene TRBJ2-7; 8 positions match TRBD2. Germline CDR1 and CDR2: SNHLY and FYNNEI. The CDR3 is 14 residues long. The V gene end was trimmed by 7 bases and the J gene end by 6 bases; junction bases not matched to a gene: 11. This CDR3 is CASTGGYGGSEQYF. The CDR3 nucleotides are TGTGCCAGCACGGGAGGGTACGGGGGTTCCGAGCAGTACTTC.

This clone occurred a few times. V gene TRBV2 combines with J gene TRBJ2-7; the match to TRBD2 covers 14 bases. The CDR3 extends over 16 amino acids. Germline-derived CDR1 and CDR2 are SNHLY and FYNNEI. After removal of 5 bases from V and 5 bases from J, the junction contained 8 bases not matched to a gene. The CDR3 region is CASSLGTSGSPHEQYF. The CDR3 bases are TGTGCCAGCAGTCTAGGGACTAGCGGGAGCCCCCACGAGCAGTACTTC.

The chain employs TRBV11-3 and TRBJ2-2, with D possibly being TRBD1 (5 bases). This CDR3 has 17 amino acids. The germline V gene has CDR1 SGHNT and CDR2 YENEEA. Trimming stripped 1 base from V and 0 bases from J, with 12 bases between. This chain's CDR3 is CASSLVYGAANTGELFF. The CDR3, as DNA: TGTGCCAGCAGCTTAGTTTATGGGGCAGCGAACACCGGGGAGCTGTTTTTT.

In nucleotides, the CDR3 is TGTGCCAGCCGCTATTCGGGAGGGGTCTACGAGCAGTACTTC. The encoded protein is CASRYSGGVYEQYF. The chain has TRBV5-6 and TRBJ2-7; TRBD2 matches 8 bases. This CDR3 is 14 amino acids long. Germline V gene lookup returns CDR1 SGHDT and CDR2 YYEEEE. With 7 bases clipped from V and 3 bases from J, the junction kept 9 bases outside the gene matches.

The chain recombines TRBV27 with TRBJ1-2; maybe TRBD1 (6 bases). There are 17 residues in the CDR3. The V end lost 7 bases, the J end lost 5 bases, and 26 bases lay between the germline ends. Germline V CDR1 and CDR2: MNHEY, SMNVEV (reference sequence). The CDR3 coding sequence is TGTGCCAGCACCTCTGATTTGATCGGGACACACCCATATGGCTACACCTTC. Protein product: CASTSDLIGTHPYGYTF.

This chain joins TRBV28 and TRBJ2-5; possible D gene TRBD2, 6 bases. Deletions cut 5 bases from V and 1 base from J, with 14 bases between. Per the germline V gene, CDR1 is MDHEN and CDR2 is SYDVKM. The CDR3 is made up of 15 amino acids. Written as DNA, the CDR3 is TGTGCCAGCAGTAGGGGCGGGGTGACCCAAGAGACCCAGTACTTC. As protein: CASSRGGVTQETQYF.

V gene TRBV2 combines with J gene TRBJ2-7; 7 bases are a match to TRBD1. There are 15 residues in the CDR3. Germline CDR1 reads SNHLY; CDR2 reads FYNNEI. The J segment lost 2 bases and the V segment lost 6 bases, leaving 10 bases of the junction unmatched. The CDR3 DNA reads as TGTGCCAGCAGCAAAGGACAGGCGACTACCTACGAGCAGTACTTC. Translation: CASSKGQATTYEQYF.